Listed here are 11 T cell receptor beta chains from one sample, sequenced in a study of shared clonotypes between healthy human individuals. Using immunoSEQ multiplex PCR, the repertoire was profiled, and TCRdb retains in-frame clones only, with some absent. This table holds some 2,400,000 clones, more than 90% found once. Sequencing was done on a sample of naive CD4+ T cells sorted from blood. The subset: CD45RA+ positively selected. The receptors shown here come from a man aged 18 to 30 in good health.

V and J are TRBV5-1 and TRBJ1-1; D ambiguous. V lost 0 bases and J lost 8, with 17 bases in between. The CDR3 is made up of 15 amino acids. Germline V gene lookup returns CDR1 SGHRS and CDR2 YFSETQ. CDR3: CASSLETPGLGEAFF. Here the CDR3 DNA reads TGCGCCAGCAGCTTGGAGACCCCCGGGCTGGGGGAAGCTTTCTTT.

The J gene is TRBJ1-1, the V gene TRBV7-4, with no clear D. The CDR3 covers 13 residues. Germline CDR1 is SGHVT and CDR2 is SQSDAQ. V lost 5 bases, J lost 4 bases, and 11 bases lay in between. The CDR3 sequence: CASSPQVATEAFF. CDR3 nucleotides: TGTGCCAGCAGCCCTCAAGTGGCCACTGAAGCTTTCTTT.

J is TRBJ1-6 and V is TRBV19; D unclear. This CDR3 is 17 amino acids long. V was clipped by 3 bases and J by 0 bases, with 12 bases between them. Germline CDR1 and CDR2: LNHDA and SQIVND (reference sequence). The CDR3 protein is CASSIGGATSYNSPLHF. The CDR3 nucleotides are TGTGCCAGTAGTATCGGCGGAGCGACCTCCTATAATTCACCCCTCCACTTT.

CDR3 sequence: CASSSRLAGGEEQFF. CDR3 coding DNA: TGTGCCAGCAGTTCCCGACTAGCGGGGGGAGAGGAGCAGTTCTTC. The chain is built from TRBV6-6 and TRBJ2-1, with 13 bases fitting TRBD2. V was clipped by 4 bases and J by 10 bases; unmatched bases: 7. The CDR3 consists of 15 residues. The germline V gene has CDR1 MNHNY and CDR2 SVGAGI (reference sequence).

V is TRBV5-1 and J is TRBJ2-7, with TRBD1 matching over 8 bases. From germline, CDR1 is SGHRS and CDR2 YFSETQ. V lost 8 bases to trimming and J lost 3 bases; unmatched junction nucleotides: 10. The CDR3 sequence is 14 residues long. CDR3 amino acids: CASTPGTGNYEQYF. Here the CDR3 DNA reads TGCGCCAGTACCCCCGGGACAGGAAACTACGAGCAGTACTTC.

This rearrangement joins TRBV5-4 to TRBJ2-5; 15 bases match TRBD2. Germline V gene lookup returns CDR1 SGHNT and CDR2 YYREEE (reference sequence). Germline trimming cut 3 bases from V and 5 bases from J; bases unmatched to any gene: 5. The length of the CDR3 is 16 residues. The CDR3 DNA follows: TGTGCCAGCAGCTCATCCGGGACTAGCGGGGGGGAGACCCAGTACTTC. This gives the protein CASSSSGTSGGETQYF.

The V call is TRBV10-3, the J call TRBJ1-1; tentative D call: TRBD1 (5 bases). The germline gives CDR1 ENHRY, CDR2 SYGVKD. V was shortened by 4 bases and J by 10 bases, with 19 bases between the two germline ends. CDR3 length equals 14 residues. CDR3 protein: CAISGSIGGKGAFF. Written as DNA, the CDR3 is TGTGCCATCAGTGGGTCTATCGGGGGGAAGGGAGCTTTCTTT.

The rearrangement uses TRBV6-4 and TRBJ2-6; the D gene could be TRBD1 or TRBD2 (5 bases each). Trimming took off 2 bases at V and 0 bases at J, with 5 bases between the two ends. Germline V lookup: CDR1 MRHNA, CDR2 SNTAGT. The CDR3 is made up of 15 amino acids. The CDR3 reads CASSDGGSGANVLTF. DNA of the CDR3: TGTGCCAGCAGTGACGGGGGCTCTGGGGCCAACGTCCTGACTTTC.

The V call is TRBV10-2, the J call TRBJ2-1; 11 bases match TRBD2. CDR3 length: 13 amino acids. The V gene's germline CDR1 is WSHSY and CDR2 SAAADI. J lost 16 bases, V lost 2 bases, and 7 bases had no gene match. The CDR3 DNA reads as TGCGCCAGCAGTGAGCCCTCTAGCGGGAGGCCCTTCTTC. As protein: CASSEPSSGRPFF.

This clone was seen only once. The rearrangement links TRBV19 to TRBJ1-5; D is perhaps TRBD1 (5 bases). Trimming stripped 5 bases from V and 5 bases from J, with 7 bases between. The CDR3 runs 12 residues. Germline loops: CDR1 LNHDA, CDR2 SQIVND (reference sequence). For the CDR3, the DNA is TGTGCCAGTAGTTTCAGGGATCAGCCCCAGCATTTT. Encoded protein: CASSFRDQPQHF. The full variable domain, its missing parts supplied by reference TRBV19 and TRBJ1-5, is DGGITQSPKYLFRKEGQNVTLSCEQNLNHDAMYWYRQDPGQGLRLIYYSQIVNDFQKGDIAEGYSVSREKKESFPLTVTSAQKNPTAFYLCASSFRDQPQHFGDGTRLSIL.

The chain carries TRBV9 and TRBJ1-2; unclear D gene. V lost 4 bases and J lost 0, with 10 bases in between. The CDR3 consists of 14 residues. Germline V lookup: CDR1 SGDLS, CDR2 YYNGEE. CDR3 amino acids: CASSPHGSNYGYTF. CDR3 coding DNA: TGTGCCAGCAGCCCCCATGGGTCTAACTATGGCTACACCTTC. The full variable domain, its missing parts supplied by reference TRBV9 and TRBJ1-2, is DSGVTQTPKHLITATGQRVTLRCSPRSGDLSVYWYQQSLDQGLQFLIQYYNGEERAKGNILERFSAQQFPDLHSELNLSSLELGDSALYFCASSPHGSNYGYTFGSGTRLTVV.